Included here is one TCR beta chain sequence, with context. These data come from a study of control samples from healthy donors and cancer patients. Profiled with immunoSEQ multiplex PCR; TCRdb holds only in-frame clones, not every one. The table shows 200,000 or so clones, with around 94% occurring only once. The CDR3 loop spans 14 amino acids. After removal of 5 bases from V and 4 bases from J, the junction contained 6 bases not matched to a gene. Germline V gene sequence: CDR1 SGHVS, CDR2 FQNEAQ. The sample taken for sequencing was blood. The chain joins TRBV7-8 to TRBJ2-5, with TRBD1 identical over 8 bases. This clonotype was obtained from a man between 50 and 59 years old in good health. The CDR3 protein is CASSVTGAGETQYF. CDR3 DNA: TGTGCCAGCAGCGTGACAGGGGCCGGAGAGACCCAGTACTTC.